Listed here are 5 T cell receptor beta chains from one sample, sequenced in a study of blood T cells in healthy people across ages. Then a second PCR, running roughly 7 to 11 cycles, was carried out with a sample-barcoded 5' primer and a J-beta primer mix. TCRdb reprocessed the 5' RACE reads via MiXCR and lists one record per CDR3 protein. The sample has 800,000 to 900,000 distinct CDR3 sequences; roughly 60% are singletons. The material sequenced was blood. All receptors come from a man in his thirties or forties in good health.

V is TRBV7-6 and J is TRBJ2-6; D tentatively reads TRBD1 or TRBD2 (5 bases each). V gave up 11 bases and J gave up 0 bases, with 14 bases separating them. From germline, CDR1 is SGHVS and CDR2 FNYEAQ. The CDR3 is made up of 15 amino acids. CDR3 region: CADGTSSSGANVLTF. In DNA, the CDR3 is TGTGCCGACGGGACGTCGAGCTCTGGGGCCAACGTCCTGACTTTC.

This chain uses TRBV7-2 with TRBJ1-2, with 9 nucleotides matching TRBD1. Germline-derived CDR1 and CDR2 are SGHTA and FQGNSA. Unmatched junction bases numbered 8, after V lost 1 base and J lost 8 bases. This CDR3 region has 15 residues. The CDR3: CASSLVGQGASGYTF. In DNA form, the CDR3 reads TGTGCCAGCAGCTTAGTGGGACAGGGTGCGTCCGGCTACACCTTC.

This clonotype was seen a single time. The V and J genes are TRBV4-2 and TRBJ2-7; D may be TRBD1 or TRBD2 (5 bases each). V was shortened by 3 bases and J by 4 bases, with 10 bases between the two germline ends. From germline, CDR1 is LGHNA and CDR2 YNFKEQ. The CDR3 has 13 residues. CDR3 in DNA: TGTGCCAGCAGCCAGGGACCGATGTACGAGCAGTACTTC. Its translation is CASSQGPMYEQYF.

This clonotype was recorded a few times. One end of the junction is discordant with germline, which a read error may explain. The chain has TRBV12-3 or TRBV12-4 and TRBJ1-2, with a tentative D call TRBD1 (5 bases). The CDR3 totals 12 residues. CDR3 sequence: CASRLGAGGYTF. CDR3 DNA sequence: TGTGCCAGCAGATTAGGGGCGGGTGGCTACACCTTC.

The rearrangement joins TRBV6-5 to TRBJ2-5; D not certain. The CDR3 loop spans 13 amino acids. Germline V gene sequence: CDR1 MNHEY, CDR2 SVGAGI. Deletions cut 11 bases from V and 5 bases from J, with 18 bases between. For the CDR3, the DNA is TGTGCCGGCGGAGCTGGGATCCAGGAGACCCAGTACTTC. Residues: CAGGAGIQETQYF.